This TCR beta chain comes out of a study of blood T cell repertoires in COVID-19. Study summary: Samples of COVID-19 (acute and convalescent) were obtained from the United States, Italy and Spain.

Repertoires were generated with immunoSEQ multiplex PCR, while TCRdb's copy carries only in-frame clones and drops some. The sample comprises about 170,000 clones, roughly 81% of which are singletons, and 2.5% to 3% rests with the top ten. Seattle enrolled patients during active infection and tracked them longitudinally. Per germline, CDR1 MNHNY and CDR2 SVGAGI (reference sequence). V lost 7 bases, J lost 4 bases, and 3 bases stayed unmatched. The CDR3 sequence is 13 residues long. The receptor's source is a woman over 75 with COVID-19, enrolled during active disease. Sequencing was performed on peripheral blood. The rearrangement joins TRBV6-6 to TRBJ1-5; TRBD1 matches at 8 bases. The CDR3 protein is CASNDRGNQPQHF. The CDR3 DNA is TGTGCCAGCAACGACAGGGGAAATCAGCCCCAGCATTTT.